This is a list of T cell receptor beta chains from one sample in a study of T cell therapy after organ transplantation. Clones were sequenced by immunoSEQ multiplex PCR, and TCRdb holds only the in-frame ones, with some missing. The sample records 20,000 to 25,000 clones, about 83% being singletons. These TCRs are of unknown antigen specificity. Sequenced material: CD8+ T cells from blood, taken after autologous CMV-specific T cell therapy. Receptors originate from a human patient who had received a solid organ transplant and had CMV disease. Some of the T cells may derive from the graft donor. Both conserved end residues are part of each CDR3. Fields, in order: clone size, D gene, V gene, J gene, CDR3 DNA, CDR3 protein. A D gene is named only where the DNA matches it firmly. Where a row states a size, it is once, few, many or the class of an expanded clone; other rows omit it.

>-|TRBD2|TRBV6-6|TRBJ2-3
TGTGCCAGCAGTTACAGCGGGGTGAGCACAGATACGCAGTATTTT
CASSYSGVSTDTQYF
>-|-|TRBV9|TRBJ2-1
TGTGCCAGCAGCGTAGGGGGGCCTTCCTACAATGAGCAGTTCTTC
CASSVGGPSYNEQFF
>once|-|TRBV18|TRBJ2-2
TGTGCCAGCTCACCATTAAAGTCGGGTAGGAAGACCGGGGAGCTGTTTTTT
CASSPLKSGRKTGELFF
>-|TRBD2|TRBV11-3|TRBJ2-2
TGTGCCAGCAGCCCACATACCGGGACTAGCGGGGGGGCCACCACCGGGGAGCTGTTTTTT
CASSPHTGTSGGATTGELFF
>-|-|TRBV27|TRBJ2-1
TGTGCCAGCAGTCCCGTGGGGGCCTGGTATGAGCAGTTCTTC
CASSPVGAWYEQFF
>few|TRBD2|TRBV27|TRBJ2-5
TGTGCCAGCAGTTTTCTGGTAGCGGGAGGGCAAGAGACCCAGTACTTC
CASSFLVAGGQETQYF
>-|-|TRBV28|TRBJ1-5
TGTGCCAGCAGTTTAGGAACGGGTCAGCCCCAGCATTTT
CASSLGTGQPQHF
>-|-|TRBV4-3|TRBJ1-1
TGCGCCAGCAGCCAAGAGCCAGAACGTGAAGCTTTCTTT
CASSQEPEREAFF
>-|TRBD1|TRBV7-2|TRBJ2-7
TGTGCCAGCAGCTTCGCGACAGGGTCCTACGAGCAGTACTTC
CASSFATGSYEQYF
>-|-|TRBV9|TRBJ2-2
TGTGCCAGCAGCGTAGAACAGGGACTGAACACCGGGGAGCTGTTTTTT
CASSVEQGLNTGELFF
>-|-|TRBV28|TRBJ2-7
TGTGCCAGCAGTCCAGGGGTTGACGAGCAGTACTTC
CASSPGVDEQYF
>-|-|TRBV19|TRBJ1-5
TGTGCCAGTATGGGCCCGCCCCAGCATTTT
CASMGPPQHF
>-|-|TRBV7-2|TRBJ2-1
TGTGCCAGCAGCTTAGGTCTCAGGGGCAATGAGCAGTTCTTC
CASSLGLRGNEQFF
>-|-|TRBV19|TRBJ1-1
TGTGCCAGTAGTATAGTCCCAGGGACTGAAGCTTTCTTT
CASSIVPGTEAFF
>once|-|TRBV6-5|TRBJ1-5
TGTGCCAGCCAAATGACAGCGTATAGCAATCAGCCCCAGCATTTT
CASQMTAYSNQPQHF
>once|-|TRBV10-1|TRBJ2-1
TGCGCCACCTCGGCGTATGGGTTCTTC
CATSAYGFF
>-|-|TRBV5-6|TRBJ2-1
TGTGCCAGCAGTCTGACTAGCAATGAGCAGTTCTTC
CASSLTSNEQFF
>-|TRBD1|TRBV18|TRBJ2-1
TGTGCCAGCTCACCACGGACAGGGGGTATCGATGAGCAGTTCTTC
CASSPRTGGIDEQFF
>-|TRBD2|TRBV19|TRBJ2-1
TGTGCCAGTAGTATAGGACTAGCGGGAGATTCTGAGCAGTTCTTC
CASSIGLAGDSEQFF
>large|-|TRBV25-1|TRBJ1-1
TGTGCCAGCAGTGAAGATACGTGGAACACTGAAGCTTTCTTT
CASSEDTWNTEAFF
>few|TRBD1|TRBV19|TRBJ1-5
TGTGCCAGTAGAACGGGACAGAAATTCAATCAGCCCCAGCATTTT
CASRTGQKFNQPQHF
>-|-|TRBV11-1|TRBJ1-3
TGTGCCAGCAGCTTGGGGGACGGTTTAAACACCATATATTTT
CASSLGDGLNTIYF
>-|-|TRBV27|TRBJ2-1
TGTGCCAGCAGTTACAGCCGGGACAATGAGCAGTTCTTC
CASSYSRDNEQFF
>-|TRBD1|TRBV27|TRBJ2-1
TGTGCCAGCAGTCGGCCCGGGACAGGGGTCCTAGGGCAGTTCTTC
CASSRPGTGVLGQFF
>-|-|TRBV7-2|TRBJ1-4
TGTGCCAGCAGCTTAGTTCCGGGCCGACCTAATGAAAAACTGTTTTTT
CASSLVPGRPNEKLFF
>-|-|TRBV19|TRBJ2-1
TGTGCCAGTAGTTGGAACAGGGAAAACAATGAGCAGTTCTTC
CASSWNRENNEQFF
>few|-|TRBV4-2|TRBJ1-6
TGTGCCAGCAGCCAAGAGCCCGACAAAACCCTCCACTTT
CASSQEPDKTLHF
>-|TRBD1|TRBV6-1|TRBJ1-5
TGTGCCAGCAGTAAAGGCGTCCACAGGGGTCTCTATCAGCCCCAGCATTTT
CASSKGVHRGLYQPQHF
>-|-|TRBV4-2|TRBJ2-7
TGTGCCAGCAGCCAAGAGGGGGGCATCGGGACGCACCTCTACGAGCAGTACTTC
CASSQEGGIGTHLYEQYF
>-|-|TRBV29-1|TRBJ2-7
TGCAGCGTTGAAGGCGCGTACGAGCAGTACTTC
CSVEGAYEQYF
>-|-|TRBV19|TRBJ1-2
TGTGCCAGTAGTATTTCAGGGCGGGTCGATAGCGATGGCTACACCTTC
CASSISGRVDSDGYTF
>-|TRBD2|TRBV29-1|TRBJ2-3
TGCAGCATAGGGACTAGCGGGGGCCCCTACACAGATACGCAGTATTTT
CSIGTSGGPYTDTQYF
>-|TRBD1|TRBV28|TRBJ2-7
TGTGCCAGCAGTTTATCGGGACAGACCTACGAGCAGTACTTC
CASSLSGQTYEQYF
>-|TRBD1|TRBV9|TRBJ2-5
TGTGCCAGCAGCGATGGGGCTGACAGGGGTGAGACCCAGTACTTC
CASSDGADRGETQYF
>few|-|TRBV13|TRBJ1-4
TGTGCCAGCAGCTTGGGGGAGGAACTGTTTTTT
CASSLGEELFF
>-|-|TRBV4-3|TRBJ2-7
TGCGCCAGCAGCCAAGGATGGGGTTCACCTTCCTACGAGCAGTACTTC
CASSQGWGSPSYEQYF
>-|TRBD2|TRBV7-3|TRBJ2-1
TGTGCCAGCAGCTTACTAGCGGGGGTCTACAATGAGCAGTTCTTC
CASSLLAGVYNEQFF
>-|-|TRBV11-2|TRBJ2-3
TGTGCCAGCAGCTTCAAATGGGGGGGGCCTGGAGATACGCAGTATTTT
CASSFKWGGPGDTQYF
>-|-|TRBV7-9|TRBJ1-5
TGTGCCAGCAGCCCAGGGAATCAGCCCCAGCATTTT
CASSPGNQPQHF
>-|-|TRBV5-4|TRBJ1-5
TGTGCCAGCAGTTCGGACCCGAGCAGCAATCAGCCCCAGCATTTT
CASSSDPSSNQPQHF
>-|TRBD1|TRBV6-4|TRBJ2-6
TGTGCCAGCAGCCGGGACAGCACAACTGGGGCCAACGTCCTGACTTTC
CASSRDSTTGANVLTF
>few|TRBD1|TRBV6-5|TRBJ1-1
TGTGCCAGCAGCCCCGACAGGGGTATCACTGAAGCTTTCTTT
CASSPDRGITEAFF
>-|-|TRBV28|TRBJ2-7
TGTGCCAGCAGACTCGGGACCTCCTACGAGCAGTACTTC
CASRLGTSYEQYF
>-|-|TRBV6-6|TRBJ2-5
TGTGCCAGCACGGCTATCCGGGAGACCCAGTACTTC
CASTAIRETQYF
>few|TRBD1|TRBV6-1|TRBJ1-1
TGTGCCAGCAGTGAAGGGGTTGAGGGGGCAGAAGCTGAAGCTTTCTTT
CASSEGVEGAEAEAFF
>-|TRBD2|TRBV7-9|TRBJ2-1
TGTGCCAGCATGCCGAATAGCGGGAACTACAATGAGCAGTTCTTC
CASMPNSGNYNEQFF
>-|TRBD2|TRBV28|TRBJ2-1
TGTGCCAGCAGTTTTGAGCGGGATCGCTCCTACAATGAGCAGTTCTTC
CASSFERDRSYNEQFF
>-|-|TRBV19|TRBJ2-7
TGTGCCAGTAGTATAGGGACAGCGACTTTCTACGAGCAGTACTTC
CASSIGTATFYEQYF
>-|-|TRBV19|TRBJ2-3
TGTGCCAGTAGTATAATGGGTCGTGGGGCAGATACGCAGTATTTT
CASSIMGRGADTQYF
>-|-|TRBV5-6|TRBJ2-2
TGTGCCAGCAGCTTTATGACAGGGAACACCGGGGAGCTGTTTTTT
CASSFMTGNTGELFF
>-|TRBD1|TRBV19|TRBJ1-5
TGTGCCACCAAAAAACAGGGGGCGAATCAGCCCCAGCATTTT
CATKKQGANQPQHF
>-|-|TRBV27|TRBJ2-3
TGTGCCAGCAGTTTTCAGGGCACAGATACGCAGTATTTT
CASSFQGTDTQYF
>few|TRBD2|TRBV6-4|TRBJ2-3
TGTGCCAGCAGTGACGGCGGGGGGGCCACAGATACGCAGTATTTT
CASSDGGGATDTQYF
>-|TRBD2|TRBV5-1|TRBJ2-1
TGCGCCAGCAGCTGGACTAGCGGGATCTACAATGAGCAGTTCTTC
CASSWTSGIYNEQFF